A single sample gave rise to the 5 T cell receptor beta chains below, sequenced in a study of post-analysis software for immune sequencing data. No antigens are known for them. General study findings and limits: Patients used several TRBV segments, including TRBV5-6, TRBV5-1 and TRBV20-1, more often than controls.

Included in the TCR beta cDNA libraries were unique molecular identifiers. TCRdb re-called the PCR reads through MiXCR, storing one row per CDR3 protein. This table has hundreds of thousands of distinct CDR3 sequences, around 27% appearing once. Sequenced input: blood. The receptors here all came from a girl between 10 and 17 years old with multiple sclerosis.

The rearrangement joins TRBV7-8 to TRBJ2-2; D remains unclear. The CDR3 has 17 amino acids. Germline V gives CDR1 SGHVS, CDR2 FQNEAQ. Trimming cost V 5 bases and J 4 bases, with 20 bases left between them. As DNA, the CDR3 is TGTGCCAGCAGCCCGAGACCTTCCCTAGGTACCACCGGGGAGCTGTTTTTT. Translated, it gives CASSPRPSLGTTGELFF. Based on the CDR3 plus reference TRBV7-8 and TRBJ2-2, the full variable domain is GAGVSQSPRYKVAKRGQDVALRCDPISGHVSLFWYQQALGQGPEFLTYFQNEAQLDKSGLPSDRFFAERPEGSVSTLKIQRTQQEDSAVYLCASSPRPSLGTTGELFFGEGSRLTVL.

About this clonotype itself: One junction end does not reproduce the germline sequence, and a read error may be involved. V usage is TRBV7-9 and J usage is TRBJ1-2; D is possibly TRBD1 (5 bases). This CDR3 contains 13 residues. Germline V gene sequence: CDR1 SEHNR, CDR2 FQNEAQ (reference sequence). The CDR3 loop reads CSSSPGFGYGYTF. DNA for the CDR3: TGTTCCAGCAGTCCAGGGTTTGGGTATGGCTACACCTTC. The complete variable domain, with remaining parts taken from reference TRBV7-9 and TRBJ1-2, reads DTGVSQNPRHKITKRGQNVTFRCDPISEHNRLYWYRQTLGQGPEFLTYFQNEAQLEKSRLLSDRFSAERPKGSFSTLEIQRTEQGDSAMYLCSSSPGFGYGYTFGSGTRLTVV.

This chain connects TRBV18 to TRBJ2-5; a possible D gene is TRBD1 (5 bases). V was trimmed by 5 bases and J by 7 bases, leaving 29 bases between them. The CDR3 has 18 amino acids. The germline CDR1 and CDR2 sequences are KGHSH and LQKENI. CDR3 residues: CASSALRQQETTSGTQYF. The DNA for the CDR3 is TGTGCCAGCTCAGCCCTAAGACAACAGGAAACCACAAGTGGGACCCAGTACTTC.

In this sample, this clonotype turned up a few times. The V call is TRBV5-6, the J call TRBJ2-7; TRBD1 matches at 8 bases. CDR1 is SGHDT and CDR2 is YYEEEE in the germline V gene. V dropped 4 bases and J dropped 6; count of bases not matched to a gene: 3. This CDR3 spans 12 amino acids. In DNA, the CDR3 is TGTGCCAGCAGCGTGACAGGGGCCGAGCAGTACTTC. It codes for CASSVTGAEQYF.

A few counts support this clonotype. The chain employs TRBV6-6 and TRBJ2-3, with D maybe TRBD1 (7 bases). This CDR3 is 17 amino acids long. The germline CDR1 and CDR2 sequences are MNHNY and SVGAGI (reference sequence). Trimming took 2 bases from V and 4 from J, leaving 19 bases between them. The CDR3 DNA reads as TGTGCCAGCAGTTACCGGTGGGCAGGGGGGCAGTCAGATACGCAGTATTTT. As protein: CASSYRWAGGQSDTQYF.